What follows are 17 T cell receptor beta chains derived from one specimen sequenced in a study of identical twins (TCRdb year 2016). Receptors were amplified or captured by 5' RACE. Sequenced using an Illumina HiSeq 2000. TCRdb reprocessed the public reads (quality trimming at Q25 with fastp, clone calling with MiXCR) and kept in-frame beta chains. Rows are unified per CDR3 protein, each entry keeping the most common DNA and genes. Recorded for this sample are 350,000 or so distinct CDR3 sequences; roughly an eighth of them occurred a single time. The ten largest account for just over 7% of the sample. The same specimen was also included in a second study, on yellow fever vaccine responses in identical twins.

Sample: CD8+ T cells sorted from blood. Every receptor here comes from a young woman in good health.

CDR3: CASSRPMAEQYF. As DNA, the CDR3 is TGTGCCAGCAGCCGACCAATGGCCGAGCAGTACTTC. V gene TRBV6-5 combines with J gene TRBJ2-7, with D hard to call. This CDR3 has 12 amino acids. Per the germline V gene, CDR1 is MNHEY and CDR2 is SVGAGI. Trimming removed 6 bases from V and 6 bases from J, with 12 bases in between.

The V gene is TRBV5-4, the J gene TRBJ2-3, with D unresolved. This CDR3 is built from 14 residues. From germline, CDR1 is SGHNT and CDR2 YYREEE (reference sequence). V lost 0 bases and J 6 bases, leaving 11 bases between the germline ends. The CDR3 reads CASSLVRPADTQYF. The CDR3 DNA is TGTGCCAGCAGCTTGGTTCGACCGGCCGATACGCAGTATTTT.

This clonotype was seen only a few times. The rearrangement links TRBV3-1 to TRBJ2-1; D unclear. CDR1 is LGHDT, CDR2 YNNKEL, per germline (reference sequence). Between the trimmed V and J ends, which lost 4 bases and 2 bases, there was a span of 15 bases. This CDR3 is 16 amino acids long. The CDR3 DNA reads as TGTGCCAGCAGCCCAGTCACGGACCAAACCTACAATGAGCAGTTCTTC. Translation: CASSPVTDQTYNEQFF.

V usage is TRBV20-1 and J usage is TRBJ1-1; tentatively, D is TRBD1 (5 bases). V was trimmed by 3 bases and J by 3 bases, leaving 20 bases between them. Germline lookup yields CDR1 DFQATT and CDR2 SNEGSKA (reference sequence). CDR3 length: 16 residues. The CDR3 is CSASSLGVWRDTEAFF. The CDR3 DNA follows: TGCAGTGCTAGCTCCTTGGGGGTGTGGCGGGACACTGAAGCTTTCTTT.

This chain joins TRBV9 and TRBJ2-1; D is undetermined. This CDR3 has 18 amino acids. Germline loops: CDR1 SGDLS, CDR2 YYNGEE. The V end lost 1 base, the J end lost 1 base, and 18 bases lay between the germline ends. In DNA, the CDR3 is TGTGCCAGCAGCGTACTGTCCACTATCCCCTCTTCCTACAATGAGCAGTTCTTC. Amino acids: CASSVLSTIPSSYNEQFF.

This chain connects TRBV11-2 to TRBJ2-4; D may correspond to TRBD1 or TRBD2 (6 bases each). Germline CDR1 is SGHAT and CDR2 is FQNNGV. Trimming removed 0 bases at V and 3 bases at J, with 18 bases between. The CDR3 extends over 18 amino acids. The chain's CDR3 is CASSLDRGPLIGKNIQYF. In nucleotides, the CDR3 is TGTGCCAGCAGCTTAGATCGGGGGCCTCTCATAGGCAAAAACATTCAGTACTTC.

This chain joins TRBV20-1 and TRBJ2-1, with unresolved D. V was pared by 6 bases and J by 6 bases, with 18 bases between. Germline CDR1 DFQATT, CDR2 SNEGSKA (reference sequence). This CDR3 is built from 14 residues. CDR3 sequence: CSASDPIWSNEQFF. The CDR3 region has the DNA TGCAGTGCCTCAGACCCCATTTGGAGCAATGAGCAGTTCTTC.

This clonotype was found a few times. The rearrangement uses TRBV7-9 and TRBJ1-2, with 7 positions matching TRBD1. Unmatched junction bases numbered 19, after V lost 7 bases and J lost 8 bases. The CDR3 totals 16 residues. CDR1 and CDR2 from the germline V gene are SEHNR and FQNEAQ (reference sequence). CDR3 protein: CASTHRRGQYYAGYTF. In nucleotides, the CDR3 is TGTGCCAGCACCCACCGTCGGGGACAGTACTATGCGGGCTACACCTTC.

This clonotype showed up just a few times. The V gene is TRBV12-3 or TRBV12-4, the J gene TRBJ1-5, with D tentatively TRBD1 (5 bases). Trimming left V 6 bases short and J 9 bases short, with 12 bases between. This CDR3 has 12 residues. This CDR3 is CASRGGVGPQHF. The CDR3 bases are TGTGCCAGCAGGGGGGGAGTTGGGCCCCAGCATTTT.

This clonotype was recorded only once. The gene calls are TRBV9 and TRBJ2-1, with 14 bases identical to TRBD2. The V and J ends lost 5 bases and 7 bases, in that order; junction bases with no gene match: 8. CDR1 and CDR2 from the germline V gene are SGDLS and YYNGEE. The CDR3 loop spans 16 amino acids. CDR3 DNA sequence: TGTGCCAGCAGGCCGGTTGGGACTAGCGGGAGTAATGAGCAGTTCTTC. It encodes CASRPVGTSGSNEQFF.

This clonotype was counted between two and nine times. This sequence joins TRBV6-5 and TRBJ2-1, with D perhaps given as TRBD1 or TRBD2 (5 bases each). There are 15 residues in the CDR3. V lost 1 base to trimming and J lost 5 bases, with 12 bases between them. The germline gives CDR1 MNHEY, CDR2 SVGAGI. CDR3 residues: CASSYFGTENNEQFF. CDR3 coding DNA: TGTGCCAGCAGTTACTTCGGGACGGAAAACAATGAGCAGTTCTTC.

The chain employs TRBV5-4 and TRBJ2-1; TRBD2 aligns across 15 bases. The CDR3 spans 18 residues. V shed 4 bases and J 5 bases; nucleotides not matched to a gene: 10. Looked up from germline, CDR1 is SGHNT and CDR2 is YYREEE (reference sequence). The chain's CDR3 is CASSTGTSGGQYNNEQFF. The CDR3 nucleotides read TGTGCCAGCAGCACAGGGACTAGCGGGGGGCAATACAACAATGAGCAGTTCTTC.

CDR3 amino acids: CASSEAWDEQYF. The CDR3 DNA follows: TGCGCCAGCAGTGAGGCATGGGACGAGCAGTACTTC. The chain is built from TRBV10-2 and TRBJ2-7; the D is unclear. The CDR3 is made up of 12 amino acids. The germline V gene has CDR1 WSHSY and CDR2 SAAADI. The ends were cut back, 2 bases at V and 5 bases at J, with 7 bases in the middle.

The rearrangement links TRBV4-1 to TRBJ2-1; 9 bases are a match to TRBD2. V shed 1 base and J 10 bases; nucleotides not matched to a gene: 11. Germline CDR1 MGHRA, CDR2 YSYEKL. The CDR3 extends over 16 amino acids. The CDR3 loop reads CASSQVLASGMGEQFF. In DNA form, the CDR3 reads TGCGCCAGCAGCCAAGTGTTGGCTAGCGGGATGGGAGAGCAGTTCTTC.

The CDR3 region is CASSSPLAGGYNEQFF. The CDR3 bases are TGTGCCAGCAGCTCGCCGCTAGCGGGGGGATACAATGAGCAGTTCTTC. The V and J genes are TRBV13 and TRBJ2-1; the match to TRBD2 covers 11 bases. J was trimmed by 4 bases and V by 4 bases; bases with no gene match: 6. CDR1 and CDR2 (germline): PRHDT, FYEKMQ (reference sequence). The CDR3 runs 16 residues.

V is TRBV11-2 and J is TRBJ1-5, with D unclear. Germline values: CDR1 SGHAT, CDR2 FQNNGV. There are 14 residues in the CDR3. The V and J ends lost 0 bases and 3 bases respectively, with 6 bases between them. The CDR3 protein is CASSLDLLNQPQHF. In DNA form, the CDR3 reads TGTGCCAGCAGCTTAGATCTGCTCAATCAGCCCCAGCATTTT. Variable domain in full (rest from reference TRBV11-2 and TRBJ1-5): EAGVAQSPRYKIIEKRQSVAFWCNPISGHATLYWYQQILGQGPKLLIQFQNNGVVDDSQLPKDRFSAERLKGVDSTLKIQPAKLEDSAVYLCASSLDLLNQPQHFGDGTRLSIL.

This clonotype was picked up many times. This chain joins TRBV12-3 or TRBV12-4 and TRBJ2-1; perhaps TRBD2 as D (5 bases). Between the trimmed V and J ends, which lost 6 bases and 8 bases, there was a span of 11 bases. This CDR3 is built from 12 residues. CDR3 sequence reads: CASSHNGDEQFF. The CDR3 DNA sequence: TGTGCCAGCAGCCATAACGGGGATGAGCAGTTCTTC.